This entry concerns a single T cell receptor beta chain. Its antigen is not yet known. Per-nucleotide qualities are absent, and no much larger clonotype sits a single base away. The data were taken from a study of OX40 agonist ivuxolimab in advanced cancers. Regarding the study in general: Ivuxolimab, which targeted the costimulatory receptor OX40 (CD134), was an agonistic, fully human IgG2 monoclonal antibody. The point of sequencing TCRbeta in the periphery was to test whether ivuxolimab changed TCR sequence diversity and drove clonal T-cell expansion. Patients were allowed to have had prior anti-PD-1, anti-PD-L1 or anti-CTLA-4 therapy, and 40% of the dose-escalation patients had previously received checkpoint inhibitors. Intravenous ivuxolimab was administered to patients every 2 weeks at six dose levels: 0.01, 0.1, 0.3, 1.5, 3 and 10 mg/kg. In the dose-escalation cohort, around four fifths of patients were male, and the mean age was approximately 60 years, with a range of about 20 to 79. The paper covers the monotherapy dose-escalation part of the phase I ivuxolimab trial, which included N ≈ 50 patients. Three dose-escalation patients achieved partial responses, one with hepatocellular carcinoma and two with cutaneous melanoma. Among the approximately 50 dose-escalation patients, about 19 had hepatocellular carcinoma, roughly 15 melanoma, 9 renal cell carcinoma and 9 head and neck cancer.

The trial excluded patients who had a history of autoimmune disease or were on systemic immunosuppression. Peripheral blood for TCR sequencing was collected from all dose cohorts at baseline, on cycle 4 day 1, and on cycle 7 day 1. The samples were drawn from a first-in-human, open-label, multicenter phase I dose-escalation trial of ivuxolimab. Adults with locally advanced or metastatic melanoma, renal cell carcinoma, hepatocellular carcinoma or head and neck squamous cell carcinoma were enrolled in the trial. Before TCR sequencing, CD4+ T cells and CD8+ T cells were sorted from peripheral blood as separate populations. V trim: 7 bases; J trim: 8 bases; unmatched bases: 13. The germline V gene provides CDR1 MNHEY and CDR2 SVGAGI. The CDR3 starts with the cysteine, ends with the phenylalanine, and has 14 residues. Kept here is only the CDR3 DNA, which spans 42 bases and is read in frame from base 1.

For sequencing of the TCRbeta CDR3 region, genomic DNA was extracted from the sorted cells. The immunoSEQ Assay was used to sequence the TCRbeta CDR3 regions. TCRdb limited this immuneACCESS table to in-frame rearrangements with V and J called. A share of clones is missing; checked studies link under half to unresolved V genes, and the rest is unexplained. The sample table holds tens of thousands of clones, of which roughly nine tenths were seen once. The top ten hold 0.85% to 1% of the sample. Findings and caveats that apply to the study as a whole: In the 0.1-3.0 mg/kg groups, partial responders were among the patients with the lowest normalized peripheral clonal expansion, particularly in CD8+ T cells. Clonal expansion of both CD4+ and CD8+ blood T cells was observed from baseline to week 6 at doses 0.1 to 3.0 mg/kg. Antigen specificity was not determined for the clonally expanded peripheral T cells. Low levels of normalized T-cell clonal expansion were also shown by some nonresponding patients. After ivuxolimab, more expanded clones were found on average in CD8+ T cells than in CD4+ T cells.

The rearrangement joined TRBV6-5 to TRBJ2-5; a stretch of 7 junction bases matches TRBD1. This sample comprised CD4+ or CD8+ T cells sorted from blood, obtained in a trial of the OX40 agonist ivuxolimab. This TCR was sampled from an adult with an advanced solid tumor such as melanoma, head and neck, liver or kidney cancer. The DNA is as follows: TGTGCCAGCACCAAGACAGGGTCCCCAGGCACCCAGTACTTC. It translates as CASTKTGSPGTQYF.